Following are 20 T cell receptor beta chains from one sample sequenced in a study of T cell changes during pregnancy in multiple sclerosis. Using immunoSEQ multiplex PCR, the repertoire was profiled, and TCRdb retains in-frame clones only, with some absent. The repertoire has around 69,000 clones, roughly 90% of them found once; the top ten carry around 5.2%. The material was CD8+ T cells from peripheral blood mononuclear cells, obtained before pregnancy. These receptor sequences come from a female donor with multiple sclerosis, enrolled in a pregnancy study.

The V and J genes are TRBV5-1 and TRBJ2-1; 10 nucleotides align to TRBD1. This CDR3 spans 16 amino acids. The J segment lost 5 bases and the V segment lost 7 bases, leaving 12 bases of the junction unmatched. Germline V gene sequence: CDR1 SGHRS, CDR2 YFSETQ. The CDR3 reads CASSSFRDRGNNEQFF. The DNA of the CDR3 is TGCGCCAGCTCCTCGTTTCGGGACAGGGGAAACAATGAGCAGTTCTTC. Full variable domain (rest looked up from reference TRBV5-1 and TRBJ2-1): KAGVTQTPRYLIKTRGQQVTLSCSPISGHRSVSWYQQTPGQGLQFLFEYFSETQRNKGNFPGRFSGRQFSNSRSEMNVSTLELGDSALYLCASSSFRDRGNNEQFFGPGTRLTVL.

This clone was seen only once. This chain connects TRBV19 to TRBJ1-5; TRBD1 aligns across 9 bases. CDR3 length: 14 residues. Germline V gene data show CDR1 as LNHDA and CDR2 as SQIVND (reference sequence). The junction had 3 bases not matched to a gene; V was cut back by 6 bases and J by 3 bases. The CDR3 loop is CASRDRGPNQPQHF. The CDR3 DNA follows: TGTGCCAGTAGGGACAGGGGCCCCAATCAGCCCCAGCATTTT.

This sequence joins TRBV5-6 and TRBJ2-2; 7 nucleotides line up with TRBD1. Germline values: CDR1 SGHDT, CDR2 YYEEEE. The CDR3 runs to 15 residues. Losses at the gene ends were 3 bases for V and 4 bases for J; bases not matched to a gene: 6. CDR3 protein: CASSYVTGSTGELFF. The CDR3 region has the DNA TGTGCCAGCAGCTATGTGACAGGGAGCACCGGGGAGCTGTTTTTT.

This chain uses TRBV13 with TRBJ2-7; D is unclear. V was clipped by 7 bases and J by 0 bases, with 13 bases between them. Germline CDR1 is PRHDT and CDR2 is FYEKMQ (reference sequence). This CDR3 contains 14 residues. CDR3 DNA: TGTGCCAGCACAATAAGCCCTTCCTCCTACGAGCAGTACTTC. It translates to CASTISPSSYEQYF.

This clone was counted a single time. CDR3: CASSTGAGGTDTQYF. The DNA for the CDR3 is TGTGCCAGCAGTACAGGGGCAGGGGGCACAGATACGCAGTATTTT. The chain combines TRBV6-5 with TRBJ2-3, with TRBD1 matching over 7 bases. V lost 5 bases, J lost 1 base, and 6 bases stayed unmatched. The CDR3 length is 15 residues. The germline CDR1 and CDR2 sequences are MNHEY and SVGAGI.

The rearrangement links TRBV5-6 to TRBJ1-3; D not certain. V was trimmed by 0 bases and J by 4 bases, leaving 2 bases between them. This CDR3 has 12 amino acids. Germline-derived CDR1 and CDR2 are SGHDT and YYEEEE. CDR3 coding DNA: TGTGCCAGCAGCTTGGCAGGAAACACCATATATTTT. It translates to CASSLAGNTIYF.

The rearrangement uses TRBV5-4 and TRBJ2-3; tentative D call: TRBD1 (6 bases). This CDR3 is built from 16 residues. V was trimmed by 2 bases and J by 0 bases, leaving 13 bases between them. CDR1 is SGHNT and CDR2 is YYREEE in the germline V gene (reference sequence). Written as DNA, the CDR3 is TGTGCCAGCAGCTTTTATGGGGGCGACAGCACAGATACGCAGTATTTT. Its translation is CASSFYGGDSTDTQYF.

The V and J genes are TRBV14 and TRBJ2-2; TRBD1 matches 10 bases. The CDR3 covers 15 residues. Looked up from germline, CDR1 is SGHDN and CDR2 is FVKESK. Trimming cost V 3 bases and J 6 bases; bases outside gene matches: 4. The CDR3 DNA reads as TGTGCCAGCAGCCAGACAGGGGGCGAGCCCGGGGAGCTGTTTTTT. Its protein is CASSQTGGEPGELFF.

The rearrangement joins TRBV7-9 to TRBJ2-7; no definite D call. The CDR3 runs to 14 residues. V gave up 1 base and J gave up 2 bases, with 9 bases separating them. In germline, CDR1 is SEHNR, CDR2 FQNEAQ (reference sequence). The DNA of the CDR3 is TGTGCCAGCAGCTTAGATGGCCTTACCTACGAGCAGTACTTC. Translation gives CASSLDGLTYEQYF. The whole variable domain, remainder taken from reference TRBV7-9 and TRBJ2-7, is DTGVSQNPRHKITKRGQNVTFRCDPISEHNRLYWYRQTLGQGPEFLTYFQNEAQLEKSRLLSDRFSAERPKGSFSTLEIQRTEQGDSAMYLCASSLDGLTYEQYFGPGTRLTVT.

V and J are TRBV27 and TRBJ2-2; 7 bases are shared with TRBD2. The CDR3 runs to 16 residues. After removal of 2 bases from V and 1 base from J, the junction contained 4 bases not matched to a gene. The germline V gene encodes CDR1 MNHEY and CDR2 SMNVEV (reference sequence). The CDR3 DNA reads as TGTGCCAGCAGTTTAAGGGCGGGGGTGAACACCGGGGAGCTGTTTTTT. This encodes CASSLRAGVNTGELFF.

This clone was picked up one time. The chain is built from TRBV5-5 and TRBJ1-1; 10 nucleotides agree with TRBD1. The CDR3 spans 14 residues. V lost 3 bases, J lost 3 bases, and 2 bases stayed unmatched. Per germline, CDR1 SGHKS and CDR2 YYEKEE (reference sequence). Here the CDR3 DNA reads TGTGCCAGCAGCTCGACAGGGGGCGACACTGAAGCTTTCTTT. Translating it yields CASSSTGGDTEAFF.

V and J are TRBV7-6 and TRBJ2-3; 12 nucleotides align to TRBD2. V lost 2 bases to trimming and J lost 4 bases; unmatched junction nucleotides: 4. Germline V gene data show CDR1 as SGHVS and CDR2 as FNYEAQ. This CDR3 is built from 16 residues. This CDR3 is CASSLWTSGEPDTQYF. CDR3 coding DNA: TGTGCCAGCAGCTTATGGACTAGCGGGGAACCAGATACGCAGTATTTT.

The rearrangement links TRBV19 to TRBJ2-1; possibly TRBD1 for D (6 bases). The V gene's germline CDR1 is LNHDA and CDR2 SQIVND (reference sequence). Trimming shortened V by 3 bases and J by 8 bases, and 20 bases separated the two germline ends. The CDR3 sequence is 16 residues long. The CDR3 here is CASSIGWGRLGYEQFF. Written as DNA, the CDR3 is TGTGCCAGTAGTATCGGCTGGGGGCGCTTAGGGTATGAGCAGTTCTTC.

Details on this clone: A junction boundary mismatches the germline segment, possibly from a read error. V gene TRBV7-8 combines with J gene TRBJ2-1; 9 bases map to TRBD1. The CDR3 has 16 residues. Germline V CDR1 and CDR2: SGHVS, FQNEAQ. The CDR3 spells CATSPPGTGITGEQFF. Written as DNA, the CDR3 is TGTGCCACCAGCCCCCCCGGGACAGGGATAACGGGCGAGCAGTTCTTC.

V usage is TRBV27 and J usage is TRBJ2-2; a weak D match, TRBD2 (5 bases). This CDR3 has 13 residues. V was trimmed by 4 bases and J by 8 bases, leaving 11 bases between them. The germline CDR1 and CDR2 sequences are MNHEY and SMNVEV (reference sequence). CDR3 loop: CASSYERRGELFF. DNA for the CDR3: TGTGCCAGCAGTTATGAGCGGAGAGGGGAGCTGTTTTTT.

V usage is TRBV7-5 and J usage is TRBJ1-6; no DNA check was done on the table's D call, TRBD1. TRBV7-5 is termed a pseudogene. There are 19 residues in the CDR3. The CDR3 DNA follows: TGTGCCAGAAGCCTTCTTCTCGACAGGGGGAAGATGGTCTATTCACCCCTCCACTTT. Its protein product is CARSLLLDRGKMVYSPLHF.

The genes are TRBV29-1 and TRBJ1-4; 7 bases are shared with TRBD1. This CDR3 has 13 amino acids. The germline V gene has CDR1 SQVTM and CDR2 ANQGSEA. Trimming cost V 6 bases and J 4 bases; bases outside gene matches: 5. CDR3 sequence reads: CSVRTGSNEKLFF. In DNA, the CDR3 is TGCAGCGTGAGGACAGGAAGTAATGAAAAACTGTTTTTT.

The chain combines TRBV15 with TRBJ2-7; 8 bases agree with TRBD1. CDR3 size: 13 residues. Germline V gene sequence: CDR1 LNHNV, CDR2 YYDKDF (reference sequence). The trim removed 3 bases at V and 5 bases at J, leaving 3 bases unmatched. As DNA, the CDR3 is TGTGCCACCAGCAGTCGGACAGGGAACGAGCAGTACTTC. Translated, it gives CATSSRTGNEQYF.

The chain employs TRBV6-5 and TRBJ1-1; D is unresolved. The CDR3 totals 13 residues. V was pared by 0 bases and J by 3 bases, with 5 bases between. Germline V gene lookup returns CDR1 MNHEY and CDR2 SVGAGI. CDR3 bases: TGTGCCAGCAGTTACTCAATAGACACTGAAGCTTTCTTT. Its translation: CASSYSIDTEAFF.

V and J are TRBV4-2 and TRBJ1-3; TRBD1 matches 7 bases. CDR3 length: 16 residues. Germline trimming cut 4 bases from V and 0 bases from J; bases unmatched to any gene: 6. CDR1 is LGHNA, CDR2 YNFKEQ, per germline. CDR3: CASSPGTEGSGNTIYF. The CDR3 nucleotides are TGTGCCAGCAGCCCCGGGACAGAGGGCTCTGGAAACACCATATATTTT.